These 12 T cell receptor beta chains were sequenced from one sample in a study of blood T cell repertoires in COVID-19. Data came from immunoSEQ multiplex PCR; TCRdb stores just in-frame clones and leaves some out. Seen here are around 130,000 clones, approximately 86% observed once, and the top ten hold more than 5%. The specimen sequenced was peripheral blood. Source of these receptors: a human donor in a cohort sampled during active COVID-19.

The chain is built from TRBV5-1 and TRBJ2-1; 7 bases agree with TRBD2. The ends lost 10 bases at V and 4 bases at J; junction bases unmatched: 8. The CDR3 totals 13 residues. Germline assignment: CDR1 SGHRS and CDR2 YFSETQ. As DNA, the CDR3 is TGCGCCTCCAACGTGGGAGGGTACAATGAGCAGTTCTTC. It is translated as CASNVGGYNEQFF.

CDR3: CASSFLGGGPYEQYF. The CDR3, as DNA: TGTGCCAGCAGTTTCCTGGGAGGGGGGCCCTACGAGCAGTACTTC. This chain uses TRBV28 with TRBJ2-7, with a possible D match to TRBD2 (7 bases). This CDR3 is built from 15 residues. From germline, CDR1 is MDHEN and CDR2 SYDVKM. Trimming took off 3 bases at V and 2 bases at J, with 14 bases between the two ends.

This clone was counted once. V usage is TRBV6-5 and J usage is TRBJ2-7, with 7 bases fitting TRBD2. V trimming: 0 bases; J trimming: 6 bases; junction bases outside the gene matches: 8. The CDR3 spans 15 residues. Germline lookup yields CDR1 MNHEY and CDR2 SVGAGI. The CDR3 coding sequence is TGTGCCAGCAGTTACTCGACGGCGGGAGAGCTCGAGCAGTACTTC. Translating it yields CASSYSTAGELEQYF.

This clone has more than one count but fewer than ten. The J gene is TRBJ2-7, the V gene TRBV7-6; D is possibly TRBD2 (6 bases). Trimming took off 2 bases at V and 2 bases at J, with 19 bases between the two ends. CDR1 is SGHVS and CDR2 is FNYEAQ in the germline V gene. The CDR3 spans 17 residues. The CDR3 spells CASSLTGSGYRTYEQYF. CDR3 DNA: TGTGCCAGCAGCTTAACCGGGAGTGGCTACCGGACCTACGAGCAGTACTTC.

The chain recombines TRBV3-1 (or the pseudogene TRBV3-2) with TRBJ1-6; TRBD1 aligns across 8 bases. CDR3 length: 17 amino acids. The V gene's germline CDR1 is LGHDT and CDR2 YNNKEL (reference sequence). V gave up 4 bases and J gave up 0 bases; unmatched junction bases: 5. CDR3 in amino acids: CASSRDRLPSYNSPLHF. The CDR3 DNA follows: TGTGCCAGCAGCCGGGACAGGTTACCCTCCTATAATTCACCCCTCCACTTT.

The rearrangement links TRBV15 to TRBJ2-1; 13 nucleotides line up with TRBD2. Per germline, CDR1 LNHNV and CDR2 YYDKDF (reference sequence). The CDR3 sequence is 17 residues long. V lost 1 base to trimming and J lost 7 bases; unmatched junction nucleotides: 7. This CDR3 is CATSRGLAGGRENEQFF. CDR3 bases: TGTGCCACCAGCAGAGGACTAGCGGGGGGCCGGGAAAATGAGCAGTTCTTC. Supplemented by reference TRBV15 and TRBJ2-1, the full variable domain reads DAMVIQNPRYQVTQFGKPVTLSCSQTLNHNVMYWYQQKSSQAPKLLFHYYDKDFNNEADTPDNFQSRRPNTSFCFLDIRSPGLGDTAMYLCATSRGLAGGRENEQFFGPGTRLTVL.

The rearrangement joins TRBV6-5 to TRBJ2-7, with 10 bases fitting TRBD1. CDR3 length: 15 residues. The V and J ends lost 5 bases and 0 bases, in that order; junction bases with no gene match: 4. The germline V gene encodes CDR1 MNHEY and CDR2 SVGAGI. The CDR3, as DNA: TGTGCCAGCAGTCGAGGACAGGGGGTCTCCTACGAGCAGTACTTC. Translating gives CASSRGQGVSYEQYF.

This clone has just one count. V usage is TRBV29-1 and J usage is TRBJ2-2, with D tentatively TRBD2 (5 bases). The CDR3 extends over 13 amino acids. Germline loops: CDR1 SQVTM, CDR2 ANQGSEA. V lost 3 bases and J 7 bases, leaving 12 bases between the germline ends. CDR3 sequence (DNA): TGCAGCGTTGACGGAGGTCAAGGCGGGGAGCTGTTTTTT. Protein sequence: CSVDGGQGGELFF.

The CDR3 sequence: CATRQGLAGPFNEQFF. The CDR3 DNA reads as TGTGCCACCAGACAAGGACTAGCGGGCCCTTTCAATGAGCAGTTCTTC. The chain joins TRBV24-1 to TRBJ2-1, with TRBD2 matching 11 bases. V lost 7 bases to trimming and J lost 6 bases; unmatched junction nucleotides: 10. This CDR3 contains 16 residues. Germline V gives CDR1 KGHDR, CDR2 SFDVKD.

A few counts support this clone. The V gene is TRBV5-1, the J gene TRBJ2-1; the D gene is possibly TRBD2 (6 bases). The germline V gene encodes CDR1 SGHRS and CDR2 YFSETQ. V lost 4 bases, J lost 5 bases, and 13 bases lay in between. This CDR3 region has 14 residues. The CDR3 sequence is CASSRGELNNEQFF. CDR3 nucleotide sequence: TGCGCCAGCAGCCGCGGGGAGCTGAACAATGAGCAGTTCTTC. The variable domain in full, with the rest retrieved from reference TRBV5-1 and TRBJ2-1, is KAGVTQTPRYLIKTRGQQVTLSCSPISGHRSVSWYQQTPGQGLQFLFEYFSETQRNKGNFPGRFSGRQFSNSRSEMNVSTLELGDSALYLCASSRGELNNEQFFGPGTRLTVL.

This rearrangement joins TRBV5-1 to TRBJ2-5; TRBD2 matches at 7 bases. V shed 4 bases, J shed 2 bases, and the junction held 8 bases outside the gene matches. The CDR3 is 15 amino acids. Germline-derived CDR1 and CDR2 are SGHRS and YFSETQ. The CDR3 bases are TGCGCCAGCAGCCCTAGCGGAGCCGCTCAAGAGACCCAGTACTTC. Its protein product is CASSPSGAAQETQYF.

The chain employs TRBV5-6 and TRBJ2-7, with TRBD1 identical over 11 bases. CDR1 SGHDT and CDR2 YYEEEE come from the germline V gene. The CDR3 extends over 15 amino acids. Germline trimming cut 4 bases from V and 5 bases from J; bases unmatched to any gene: 8. This CDR3 reads CASSPGQGVRDEQYF. In DNA, the CDR3 is TGTGCCAGCAGCCCGGGACAGGGGGTCCGGGACGAGCAGTACTTC.